This T cell receptor beta chain was recorded in a study of control samples from healthy donors and cancer patients. Trimming removed 6 bases at V and 4 bases at J, with 13 bases between. CDR3 length: 14 residues. CDR1 is MNHEY, CDR2 SVGAGI, per germline. Data came from immunoSEQ multiplex PCR; TCRdb stores just in-frame clones and leaves some out. The sample yields under 100,000 clones, about 92% seen once. The chain is built from TRBV6-5 and TRBJ1-5; weak D call: TRBD1 (5 bases). This sequence originates from a woman in her 30s in good health. The specimen sequenced was blood. The CDR3 DNA follows: TGTGCCAGCAGCGAGATCCAGGGTAATCAGCCCCAGCATTTT. Encoded protein: CASSEIQGNQPQHF.